Listed below are T cell receptor beta chains from one sample, sequenced in a study of vaccination and CD4 T cells after COVID-19. These receptors are not linked to any known antigen. One entry per CDR3 protein results from TCRdb running MiXCR on the PCR reads. Of fewer than 10,000 distinct CDR3 sequences listed, around 45% are singletons. The specimen sequenced was CD4+ T cells from blood, cultured in vitro. All receptors come from a human donor who had recovered from COVID-19. CDR3s include the opening cysteine and the closing phenylalanine or tryptophan. Each record gives: clone size, D gene, J gene, V gene, CDR3 DNA, CDR3 protein. D genes are given only for firm matches. Clone size appears in some rows only: once, few, many, or a class for an expanded clone.

size: NA
D: NA
J: TRBJ2-3
V: TRBV24-1
DNA: TGTGCCACCAGTGATTTTTTCCCGCTCAGGGGAAGCACAGATACGCAGTATTTT
CDR3: CATSDFFPLRGSTDTQYF

size: few
D: TRBD1
J: TRBJ1-6
V: TRBV20-1
DNA: TGCAGTGCCAATGACAGGGGGGATAATTCACCCCTCCACTTT
CDR3: CSANDRGDNSPLHF

size: NA
D: NA
J: TRBJ2-7
V: TRBV5-1
DNA: TGCGCCAGCAGCTTGCAAGAACTACAAGACGAGCAGTACTTC
CDR3: CASSLQELQDEQYF

size: few
D: NA
J: TRBJ1-2
V: TRBV2
DNA: TGTGCCAGCCGGGACTTCAGCTATGGCTACACCTTC
CDR3: CASRDFSYGYTF

size: medium-sized
D: TRBD1
J: TRBJ1-3
V: TRBV20-1
DNA: TGCAGTGCTGGACGGCCGGGACAGGGGATGGGAAACACCATATATTTT
CDR3: CSAGRPGQGMGNTIYF

size: NA
D: NA
J: TRBJ2-1
V: TRBV10-2
DNA: TGCGCCAGCAGTACGACAGGCCGTATAGGTCGTCAGTTCTTC
CDR3: CASSTTGRIGRQFF

size: few
D: TRBD1
J: TRBJ1-6
V: TRBV5-4
DNA: TGTGCCAGCAGCTACGAGACAGGGGTAGTCTCACCCCTCCACTTT
CDR3: CASSYETGVVSPLHF

size: NA
D: NA
J: TRBJ2-5
V: TRBV24-1
DNA: TGTGCCACCAGTGAAGACAGGGACTTTTGGGAGACCCAGTACTTC
CDR3: CATSEDRDFWETQYF

size: few
D: TRBD2
J: TRBJ2-3
V: TRBV2
DNA: TGTGCCAGCAGGATTAGCGGGGGGGACACAGATACGCAGTATTTT
CDR3: CASRISGGDTDTQYF

size: NA
D: NA
J: TRBJ1-1
V: TRBV6-4
DNA: TGTGCCAGCAGGTACAAACGACAGATGAACACTGAAGCTTTCTTT
CDR3: CASRYKRQMNTEAFF

size: few
D: TRBD1
J: TRBJ1-2
V: TRBV20-1
DNA: TGCAGTGCTAGACACTCGACAGGGGGCGGAAGGGGCTACACCTTC
CDR3: CSARHSTGGGRGYTF

size: NA
D: NA
J: TRBJ1-2
V: TRBV5-1
DNA: TGCGCCAGCAGCCTCCTACCCGGAGGTGGGGCCTATGGCTACACCTTC
CDR3: CASSLLPGGGAYGYTF

size: few
D: NA
J: TRBJ1-5
V: TRBV19
DNA: TGTGCCAGTAGTCGGGCGGGGCAGGGCAATCAGCCCCAGCATTTT
CDR3: CASSRAGQGNQPQHF

size: few
D: NA
J: TRBJ2-5
V: TRBV5-4
DNA: TGTGCCAGCAGCTTGGCGTTAGGGGAGACCCAGTACTTC
CDR3: CASSLALGETQYF

size: few
D: TRBD1
J: TRBJ1-6
V: TRBV20-1
DNA: TGCAGTGCTAGAGATCTGGGACAGGGAGGCTTCGATAATTCACCCCTCCACTTT
CDR3: CSARDLGQGGFDNSPLHF

size: NA
D: NA
J: TRBJ2-7
V: TRBV27
DNA: TGTGCCAGCAGTCCGACCACCTACTCCTACGAGCAGTACTTC
CDR3: CASSPTTYSYEQYF

size: few
D: NA
J: TRBJ1-6
V: TRBV27
DNA: TGTGCCAGCAGTTTATATACCAATGTGGGTAATTCACCCCTCCACTTT
CDR3: CASSLYTNVGNSPLHF

size: few
D: TRBD1
J: TRBJ2-5
V: TRBV9
DNA: TGTGCCAGCAGTAGACAGGGAGTGTACCAAGAGACCCAGTACTTC
CDR3: CASSRQGVYQETQYF

size: few
D: NA
J: TRBJ1-3
V: TRBV6-1
DNA: TGTGCCACTTACCCGACTCTGAGTTCTGGAAACACCATATATTTT
CDR3: CATYPTLSSGNTIYF

size: NA
D: NA
J: TRBJ1-1
V: TRBV18
DNA: TGTGCCAGCTCACTCGAAAGGCTCAACACTGAAGCTTTCTTT
CDR3: CASSLERLNTEAFF

size: few
D: NA
J: TRBJ1-2
V: TRBV7-2
DNA: TGCGCCAGCAGCCAAGTTCTGCGTTCCTATGGCTACACCTTC
CDR3: CASSQVLRSYGYTF

size: NA
D: TRBD2
J: TRBJ2-5
V: TRBV11-2
DNA: TGTGCCAGCAGCCGGTCTAGCGGGGGAGGCGAGACCCAGTACTTC
CDR3: CASSRSSGGGETQYF

size: NA
D: TRBD2
J: TRBJ2-1
V: TRBV20-1
DNA: TGCAGTGCCGGACAACCTAGCGGTACCTACAATGAGCAGTTCTTC
CDR3: CSAGQPSGTYNEQFF

size: NA
D: NA
J: TRBJ1-1
V: TRBV19
DNA: TGTGCCAGTAGTATTCCCCAATCTCAGGGCGGGAGTACTGAAGCTTTCTTT
CDR3: CASSIPQSQGGSTEAFF

size: few
D: NA
J: TRBJ1-2
V: TRBV5-4
DNA: TGTGCCAGCAGCTTCCAGGGGCGCGGCTACACCTTC
CDR3: CASSFQGRGYTF

size: medium-sized
D: TRBD1
J: TRBJ1-5
V: TRBV6-2/TRBV6-3
DNA: TGTGCCAGCAGATACGACAGGGAACCTAGCAATCAGCCCCAGCATTTT
CDR3: CASRYDREPSNQPQHF

size: few
D: NA
J: TRBJ1-5
V: TRBV30
DNA: TGTGCCTGGAGTCCACCCCTGGGCGGGGGCTTGGAGCCCCAGCATTTT
CDR3: CAWSPPLGGGLEPQHF

size: NA
D: NA
J: TRBJ1-2
V: TRBV5-6
DNA: TGTGCCAGCAGCTTGGGGGTCCAGAGGTATGGCTACACCTTC
CDR3: CASSLGVQRYGYTF

size: few
D: NA
J: TRBJ2-3
V: TRBV6-1
DNA: TGTGCCAGCAGTGAAGCCCCTAGAGATACGCAGTATTTT
CDR3: CASSEAPRDTQYF

size: few
D: NA
J: TRBJ1-2
V: TRBV24-1
DNA: TGTGCCACCAGTTCAGGGGCGGGTGGCTACACCTTC
CDR3: CATSSGAGGYTF

size: once
D: NA
J: TRBJ2-7
V: TRBV6-5
DNA: TGTGCCAGCAGTTATTTAGGGAGCGGCGAGCAGTACTTC
CDR3: CASSYLGSGEQYF

size: NA
D: TRBD1
J: TRBJ1-4
V: TRBV6-1
DNA: TGTGCCAGCAGTAGGCACAGGGGGCGCGACGAAAAACTGTTTTTT
CDR3: CASSRHRGRDEKLFF

size: few
D: TRBD1
J: TRBJ1-5
V: TRBV7-8
DNA: TGTGCCAGCAGCCTCTCCGGACAGGGGGCTTATCAGCCCCAGCATTTT
CDR3: CASSLSGQGAYQPQHF

size: NA
D: NA
J: TRBJ2-3
V: TRBV12-3/TRBV12-4
DNA: TGTGCCAGCAGTCCCCCCAGCGTCTTCACAGATACGCAGTATTTT
CDR3: CASSPPSVFTDTQYF

size: few
D: TRBD1
J: TRBJ1-2
V: TRBV7-9
DNA: TGTGCCAGCAGCTTAAACAGGGGTGACTATGGCTACACCTTC
CDR3: CASSLNRGDYGYTF

size: NA
D: NA
J: TRBJ1-2
V: TRBV21-1
DNA: TGTGCCAGCAGCCCCGACTCTGGCTACACCTTC
CDR3: CASSPDSGYTF

size: NA
D: NA
J: TRBJ1-2
V: TRBV28
DNA: TGTGCCAGCACCCACGTGACAACTAACTATGGCTACACCTTC
CDR3: CASTHVTTNYGYTF

size: NA
D: NA
J: TRBJ1-6
V: TRBV5-4
DNA: TGTGCCAGCACCAAGGCCGGGACAAGAAATTCACCCCTCCACTTT
CDR3: CASTKAGTRNSPLHF

size: NA
D: NA
J: TRBJ1-2
V: TRBV12-3/TRBV12-4
DNA: TGTGCCAGCAGCATACAATCGGGGGGTTTGGGTCTTAACTATGGCTACACCTTC
CDR3: CASSIQSGGLGLNYGYTF

size: few
D: TRBD1
J: TRBJ1-1
V: TRBV12-3/TRBV12-4
DNA: TGTGCCAGCAGTAAGGTGGGACAGGGGCGCACTGAAGCTTTCTTT
CDR3: CASSKVGQGRTEAFF

size: NA
D: NA
J: TRBJ1-2
V: TRBV20-1
DNA: TGCAGTGCTAGCACTCCGGGCCTAAATAACTATGGCTACACCTTC
CDR3: CSASTPGLNNYGYTF

size: NA
D: TRBD1
J: TRBJ1-5
V: TRBV2
DNA: TGTGCCAGCAGGACGACAGGGGATAATCAGCCCCAGCATTTT
CDR3: CASRTTGDNQPQHF

size: few
D: NA
J: TRBJ1-1
V: TRBV6-5
DNA: TGTGCCAGCAGTTATACGGGCCACACTGAAGCTTTCTTT
CDR3: CASSYTGHTEAFF

size: NA
D: TRBD2
J: TRBJ2-1
V: TRBV7-6
DNA: TGTGCCAGCAGCTCCAACGGGGGGACTGAGCAGTTCTTC
CDR3: CASSSNGGTEQFF

size: NA
D: TRBD2
J: TRBJ2-3
V: TRBV7-9
DNA: TGTGCCAGCAGCTTAGGACTAGCGGGGACGGCTGATACGCAGTATTTT
CDR3: CASSLGLAGTADTQYF

size: NA
D: NA
J: TRBJ1-6
V: TRBV7-8
DNA: TGTGCCAGCAGCTTAGGCTCTGATTCACCCCTCCACTTT
CDR3: CASSLGSDSPLHF

size: few
D: TRBD1
J: TRBJ2-1
V: TRBV7-8
DNA: TGTGCCAGCAGCCTTCGGACAGGCGGGTACAATGAGCAGTTCTTC
CDR3: CASSLRTGGYNEQFF

size: few
D: TRBD1
J: TRBJ1-5
V: TRBV20-1
DNA: TGCAGTGCTAGAGGTGGACAGGGTGGTCAGCCCCAGCATTTT
CDR3: CSARGGQGGQPQHF

size: NA
D: NA
J: TRBJ2-1
V: TRBV20-1
DNA: TGCAGTGCTAGTACGCAGGGGGGGATGACGGGAGCGGCAAAGATTAGTAATGAGCAGTTCTTC
CDR3: CSASTQGGMTGAAKISNEQFF

size: NA
D: TRBD1
J: TRBJ1-1
V: TRBV20-1
DNA: TGCAGTGCGCCGGGACAGGGGTTAATCACTGAAGCTTTCTTT
CDR3: CSAPGQGLITEAFF

size: few
D: TRBD2
J: TRBJ2-5
V: TRBV7-2
DNA: TGTGCCAGCACCCGAGGGACTAGCTTTTTCACAGAGACCCAGTACTTC
CDR3: CASTRGTSFFTETQYF

size: NA
D: NA
J: TRBJ1-5
V: TRBV9
DNA: TGTGCCAGCAGCGTAGACCCTTCTCAGCCCCAGCATTTT
CDR3: CASSVDPSQPQHF

size: NA
D: NA
J: TRBJ2-7
V: TRBV24-1
DNA: TGTGCCACCAGTGATCCTCAGGGGTCCTACGAGCAGTACTTC
CDR3: CATSDPQGSYEQYF

size: NA
D: NA
J: TRBJ2-1
V: TRBV24-1
DNA: TGCGCCACCAGTGATCCAACCGGGACAAGCTACAATGAGCAGTTCTTC
CDR3: CATSDPTGTSYNEQFF

size: few
D: NA
J: TRBJ2-3
V: TRBV24-1
DNA: TGTGCCACCAGTGCAGCCCTCACAATGGGGGGCACAGATACGCAGTATTTT
CDR3: CATSAALTMGGTDTQYF

size: NA
D: NA
J: TRBJ2-2
V: TRBV7-3
DNA: TGTGCCAGCAGGGACTGGAACACCGGGGAGCTGTTTTTT
CDR3: CASRDWNTGELFF

size: NA
D: NA
J: TRBJ2-7
V: TRBV28
DNA: TGTGCCAGCAGCCTACCCCAGGTCCCCTACGAGCAGTACTTC
CDR3: CASSLPQVPYEQYF